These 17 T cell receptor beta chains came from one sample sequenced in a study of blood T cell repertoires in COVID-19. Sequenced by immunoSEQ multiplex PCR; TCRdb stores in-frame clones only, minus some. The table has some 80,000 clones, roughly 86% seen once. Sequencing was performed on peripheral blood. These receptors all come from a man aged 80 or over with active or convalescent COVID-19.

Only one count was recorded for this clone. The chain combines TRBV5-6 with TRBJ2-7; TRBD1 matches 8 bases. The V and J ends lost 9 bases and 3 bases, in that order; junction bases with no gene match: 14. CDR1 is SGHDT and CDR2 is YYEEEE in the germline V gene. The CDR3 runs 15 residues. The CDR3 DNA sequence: TGTGCCACCTACAAGTTACGACAGGGGAACTACGAGCAGTACGTC. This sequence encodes CATYKLRQGNYEQYV.

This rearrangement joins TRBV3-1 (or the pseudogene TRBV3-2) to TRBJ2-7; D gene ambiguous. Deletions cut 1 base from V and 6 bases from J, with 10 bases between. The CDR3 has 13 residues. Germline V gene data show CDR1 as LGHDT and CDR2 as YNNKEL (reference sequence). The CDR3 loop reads CASSQGHTSEQYV. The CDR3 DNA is TGTGCCAGCAGCCAAGGTCATACGAGCGAGCAGTACGTC.

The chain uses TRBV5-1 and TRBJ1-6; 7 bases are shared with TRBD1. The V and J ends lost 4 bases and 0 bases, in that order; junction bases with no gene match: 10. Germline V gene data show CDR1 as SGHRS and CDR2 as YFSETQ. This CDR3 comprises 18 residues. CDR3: CASSPGQVPNSYNSPLHF. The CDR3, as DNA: TGCGCCAGCAGCCCAGGACAGGTTCCCAACTCCTATAATTCACCCCTCCACTTT.

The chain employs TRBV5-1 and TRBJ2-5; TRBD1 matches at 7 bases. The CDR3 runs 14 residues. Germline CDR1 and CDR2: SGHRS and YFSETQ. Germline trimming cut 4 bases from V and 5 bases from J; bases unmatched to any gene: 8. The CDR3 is CASSRRQGVETQYF. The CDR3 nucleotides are TGCGCCAGCAGCCGTCGACAGGGCGTGGAGACCCAGTACTTC.

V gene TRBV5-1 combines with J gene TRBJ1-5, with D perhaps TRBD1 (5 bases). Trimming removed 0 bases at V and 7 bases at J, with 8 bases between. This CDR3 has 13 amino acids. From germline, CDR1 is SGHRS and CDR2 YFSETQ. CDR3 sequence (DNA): TGCGCCAGCAGCTTGGAAGGACACCAGCCCCAGCATTTT. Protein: CASSLEGHQPQHF.

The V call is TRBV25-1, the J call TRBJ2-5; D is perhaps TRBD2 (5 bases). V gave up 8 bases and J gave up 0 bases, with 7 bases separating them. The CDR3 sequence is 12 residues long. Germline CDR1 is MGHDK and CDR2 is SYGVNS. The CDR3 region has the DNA TGTGCCAGCGGGGAGTACCAAGAGACCCAGTACTTC. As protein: CASGEYQETQYF.

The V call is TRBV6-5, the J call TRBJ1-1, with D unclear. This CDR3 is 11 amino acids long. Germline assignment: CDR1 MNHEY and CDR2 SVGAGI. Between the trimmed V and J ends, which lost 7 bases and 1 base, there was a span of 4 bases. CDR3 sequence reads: CASMRNTEAFF. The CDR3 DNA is TGTGCCAGCATGAGGAACACTGAAGCTTTCTTT.

CDR3 sequence (DNA): TGTGCCAGCAGCCCAAAACTAGCGGGTGGCCCGAACACCGGGGAGCTGTTTTTT. It encodes CASSPKLAGGPNTGELFF. V and J are TRBV5-4 and TRBJ2-2; 9 positions agree with TRBD2. V was pared by 4 bases and J by 0 bases, with 10 bases of the junction left unmatched. CDR1 and CDR2 (germline): SGHNT, YYREEE (reference sequence). The CDR3 has 18 amino acids.

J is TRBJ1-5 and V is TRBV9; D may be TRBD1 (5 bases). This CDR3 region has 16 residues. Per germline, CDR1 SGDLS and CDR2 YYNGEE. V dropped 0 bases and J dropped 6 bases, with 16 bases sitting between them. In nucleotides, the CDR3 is TGTGCCAGCAGCGTAGGTGCAGGGATAGAACTTCAGCCCCAGCATTTT. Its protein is CASSVGAGIELQPQHF.

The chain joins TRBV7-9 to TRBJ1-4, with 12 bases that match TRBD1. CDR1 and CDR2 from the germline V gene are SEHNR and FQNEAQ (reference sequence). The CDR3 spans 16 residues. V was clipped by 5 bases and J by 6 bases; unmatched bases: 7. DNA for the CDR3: TGTGCCAGCAGCAGGGGACAGGGGGCCCTATATGAAAAACTGTTTTTT. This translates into CASSRGQGALYEKLFF. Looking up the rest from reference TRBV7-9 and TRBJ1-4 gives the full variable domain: DTGVSQNPRHKITKRGQNVTFRCDPISEHNRLYWYRQTLGQGPEFLTYFQNEAQLEKSRLLSDRFSAERPKGSFSTLEIQRTEQGDSAMYLCASSRGQGALYEKLFFGSGTQLSVL.

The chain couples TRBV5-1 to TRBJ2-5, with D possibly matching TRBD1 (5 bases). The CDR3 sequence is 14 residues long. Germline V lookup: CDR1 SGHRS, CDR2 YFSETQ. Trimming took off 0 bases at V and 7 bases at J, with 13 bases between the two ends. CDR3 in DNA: TGCGCCAGCAGCTTGGGGTCCAGGGTGGCGACCCAGTACTTC. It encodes CASSLGSRVATQYF. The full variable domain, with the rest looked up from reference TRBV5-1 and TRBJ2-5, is KAGVTQTPRYLIKTRGQQVTLSCSPISGHRSVSWYQQTPGQGLQFLFEYFSETQRNKGNFPGRFSGRQFSNSRSEMNVSTLELGDSALYLCASSLGSRVATQYFGPGTRLLVL.

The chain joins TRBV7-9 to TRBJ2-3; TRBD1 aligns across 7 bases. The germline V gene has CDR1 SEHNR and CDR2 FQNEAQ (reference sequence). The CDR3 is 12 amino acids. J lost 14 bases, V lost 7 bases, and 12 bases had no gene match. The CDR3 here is CASNLFSDRVYF. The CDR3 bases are TGTGCCAGCAATCTTTTTTCCGACAGGGTGTATTTT.

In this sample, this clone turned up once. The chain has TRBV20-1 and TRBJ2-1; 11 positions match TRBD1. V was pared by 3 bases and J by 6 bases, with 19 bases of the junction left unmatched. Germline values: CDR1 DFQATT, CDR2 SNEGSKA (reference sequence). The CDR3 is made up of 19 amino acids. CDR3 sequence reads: CSASSPDRGHLKSPNEQFF. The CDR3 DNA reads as TGCAGTGCTAGTTCCCCGGACAGGGGGCACCTTAAATCCCCCAATGAGCAGTTCTTC.

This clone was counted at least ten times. This chain's CDR3 is CASRRGQHYEQYV. In nucleotides, the CDR3 is TGTGCCAGCAGGCGGGGACAGCATTACGAGCAGTACGTC. The V and J genes are TRBV6-5 and TRBJ2-7, with a weak D call TRBD1 (7 bases). The CDR3 extends over 13 amino acids. V was pared by 6 bases and J by 4 bases, with 13 bases between. Germline lookup yields CDR1 MNHEY and CDR2 SVGAGI.

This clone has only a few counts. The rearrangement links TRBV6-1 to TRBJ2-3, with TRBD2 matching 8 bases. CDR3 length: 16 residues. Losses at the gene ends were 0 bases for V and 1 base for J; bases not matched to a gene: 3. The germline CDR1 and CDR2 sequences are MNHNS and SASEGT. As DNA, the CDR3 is TGTGCCAGCAGTGAAGCGTGGCGGGGGGGCACAGATACGCAGTATTTT. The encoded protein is CASSEAWRGGTDTQYF.

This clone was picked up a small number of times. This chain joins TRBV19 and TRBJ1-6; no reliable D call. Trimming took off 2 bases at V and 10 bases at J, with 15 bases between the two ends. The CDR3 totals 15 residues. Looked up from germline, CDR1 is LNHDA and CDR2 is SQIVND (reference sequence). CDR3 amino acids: CASSIRSPAVSPLHF. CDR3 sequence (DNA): TGTGCCAGTAGTATAAGGTCCCCGGCGGTCTCACCCCTCCACTTT.

CDR3 nucleotides: TGTGCCAGTAGAGCTAGCGGGGGGGCCGACGGGGAGCTGTTTTTT. It encodes CASRASGGADGELFF. The J gene is TRBJ2-2, the V gene TRBV19; TRBD2 agrees at 12 bases. The germline V gene has CDR1 LNHDA and CDR2 SQIVND (reference sequence). The V and J ends lost 6 bases and 7 bases, in that order; junction bases with no gene match: 6. CDR3 length equals 15 residues.